This TCR beta chain appears in the sequencing data of a study of cytomegalovirus exposure and HLA in healthy donors. Study-wide points: TCR beta sequences reportedly predicted most subjects' HLA-A and HLA-B alleles accurately. In a later analysis, at a false discovery rate of 0.05, under 20,000 TCR beta sequences were associated with HLA alleles. Most observed TCR sequences were rare, whereas some public TCRs were detected in many donors. In a later analysis, V- and J-gene trimming of beta chains associated with a DCLRE1C missense variant, replicated independently.

Note on this clone: Its antigen is undetermined.

The PCR employed 60 Vbeta primers together with 13 Jbeta primers. Clones were sequenced by immunoSEQ multiplex PCR, and TCRdb holds only the in-frame ones, with some missing. The sample holds over 150,000 clones; about 86% are singletons and the top ten take 2.2%. The sequence derives from a woman aged 25 to 39 in good health and CMV-seronegative. The sequencing sample was made of PBMCs.

The CDR3 DNA is TGCGCCAGCAGCCAAGATAGAAGGGGCAGTAGTGAAAAACTGTTTTTT. Translation: CASSQDRRGSSEKLFF. The chain couples TRBV4-3 to TRBJ1-4; D might be TRBD1 (5 bases). V shed 0 bases and J shed 7 bases, with 15 bases lying between them. The CDR3 consists of 16 residues. Germline values: CDR1 LGHNA, CDR2 YSLEER.